This TCR beta chain was documented in a study of PD-1 blockade in classical Hodgkin lymphoma. Clones were sequenced by immunoSEQ multiplex PCR, and TCRdb holds only the in-frame ones, with some missing. There are about 21,000 clones in the sample; 68% occur only once, and about 5.6% lies in the top ten. Notes on the study in general: There remain no defined causes for the repertoire differences, which possibly reflect disease activity or prior therapy. With CD4+ cells, TCR diversity rose significantly by C4D1, but not with CD8+ cells. Baseline diversity resembling that of newly diagnosed patients was seen in complete responders.

This CDR3 contains 13 residues. Germline V CDR1 and CDR2: PRHDT, FYEKMQ (reference sequence). The V and J ends lost 2 bases and 3 bases respectively, with 7 bases between them. Remarks on this clone: Antigen: not known.

Each and every patient relapsed after autologous stem cell transplantation, and patients got differing brentuximab vedotin exposure. Reported best responses ranged across complete response, partial response or progressive disease. This sequence was found in a human donor with classical Hodgkin lymphoma. The source was peripheral blood mononuclear cells (PBMCs), collected at baseline. The chain employs TRBV13 and TRBJ2-5, with D uncertain. CDR3 sequence (DNA): TGTGCCAGCAGCTTAAGACCGAAAGAGACCCAGTACTTC. Residues: CASSLRPKETQYF.